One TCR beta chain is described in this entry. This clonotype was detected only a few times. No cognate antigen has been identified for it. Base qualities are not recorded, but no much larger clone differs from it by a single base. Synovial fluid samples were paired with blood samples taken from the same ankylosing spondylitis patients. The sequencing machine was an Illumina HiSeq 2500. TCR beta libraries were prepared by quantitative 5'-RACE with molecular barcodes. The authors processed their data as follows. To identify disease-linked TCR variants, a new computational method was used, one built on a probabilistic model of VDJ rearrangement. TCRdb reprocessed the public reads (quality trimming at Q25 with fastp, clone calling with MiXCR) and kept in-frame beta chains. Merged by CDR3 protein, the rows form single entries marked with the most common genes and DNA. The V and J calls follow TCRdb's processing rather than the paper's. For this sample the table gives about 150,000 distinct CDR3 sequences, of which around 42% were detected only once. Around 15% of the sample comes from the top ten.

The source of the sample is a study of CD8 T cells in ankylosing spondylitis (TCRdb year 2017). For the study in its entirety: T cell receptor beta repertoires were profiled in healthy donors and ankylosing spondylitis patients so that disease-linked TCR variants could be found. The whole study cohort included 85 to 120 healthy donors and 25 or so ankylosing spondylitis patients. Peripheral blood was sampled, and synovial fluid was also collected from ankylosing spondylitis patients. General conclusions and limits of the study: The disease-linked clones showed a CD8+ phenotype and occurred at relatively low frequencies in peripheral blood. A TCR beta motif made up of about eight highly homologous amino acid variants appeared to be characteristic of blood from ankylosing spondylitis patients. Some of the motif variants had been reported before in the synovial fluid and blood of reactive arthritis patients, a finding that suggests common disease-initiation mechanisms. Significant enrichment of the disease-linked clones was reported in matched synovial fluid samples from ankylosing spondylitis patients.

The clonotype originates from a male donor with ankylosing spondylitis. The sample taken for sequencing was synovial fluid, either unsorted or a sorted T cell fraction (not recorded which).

The DNA sequence follows: TGTGCCAGCAGCCCTCCTGGGGGGCAGAACTATGGCTACACCTTC. The resulting protein is CASSPPGGQNYGYTF. The rearrangement combines TRBV12-3 or TRBV12-4 with TRBJ1-2; 6 matching bases give a weak D call of TRBD1. Cut back by 6 bases and 2 bases, the V and J ends lie 16 bases apart. Spanning cysteine to phenylalanine, the CDR3 consists of 15 amino acids. Only the CDR3 DNA is retained, 45 bases long and in frame from the first base.